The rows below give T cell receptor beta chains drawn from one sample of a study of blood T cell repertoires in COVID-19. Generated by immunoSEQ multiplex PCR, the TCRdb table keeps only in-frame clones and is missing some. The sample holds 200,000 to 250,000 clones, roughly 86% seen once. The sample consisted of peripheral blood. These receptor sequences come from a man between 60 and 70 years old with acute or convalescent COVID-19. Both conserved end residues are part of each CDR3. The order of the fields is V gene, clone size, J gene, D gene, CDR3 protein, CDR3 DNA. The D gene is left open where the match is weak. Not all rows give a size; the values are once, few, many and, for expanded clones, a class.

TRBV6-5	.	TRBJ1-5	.	CASSPGSNQPQHF	TGTGCCAGCAGTCCGGGTAGCAATCAGCCCCAGCATTTT
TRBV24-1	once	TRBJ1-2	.	CATSEEWQEGNYGYTF	TGTGCCACCAGTGAGGAGTGGCAGGAGGGTAACTATGGCTACACCTTC
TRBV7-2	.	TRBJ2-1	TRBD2	CASSLSGSSYNEQFF	TGTGCCAGCAGCCTTAGCGGGAGCTCCTACAATGAGCAGTTCTTC
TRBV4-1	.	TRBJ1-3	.	CASSQDRLGNTIYF	TGCGCCAGCAGCCAAGACAGGTTGGGAAACACCATATATTTT
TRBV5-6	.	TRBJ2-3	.	CASSFRSLGGGTDTQYF	TGTGCCAGCAGCTTTAGGTCGTTAGGGGGTGGCACAGATACGCAGTATTTT
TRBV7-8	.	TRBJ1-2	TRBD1	CASSARDRGVYGYTF	TGTGCCAGCAGCGCTCGGGACAGGGGAGTTTATGGCTACACCTTC
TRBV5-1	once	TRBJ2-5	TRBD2	CASSLRREGETQYF	TGCGCCAGCAGCTTGAGACGGGAGGGAGAGACCCAGTACTTC
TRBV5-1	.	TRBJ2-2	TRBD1	CASSFKGARGVLDTGELFF	TGCGCCAGCAGCTTTAAGGGGGCGCGAGGAGTTTTGGACACCGGGGAGCTGTTTTTT
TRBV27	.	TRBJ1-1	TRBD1	CASSIQGANTEAFF	TGTGCCAGCAGCATACAGGGGGCGAACACTGAAGCTTTCTTT
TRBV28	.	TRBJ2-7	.	CASSLSQARQSYEQYF	TGTGCCAGCAGTTTGTCCCAAGCCAGACAGAGCTACGAGCAGTACTTC
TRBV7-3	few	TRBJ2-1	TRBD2	CASSHASGGRNEQFF	TGTGCCAGCAGCCATGCCAGCGGGGGGAGGAATGAGCAGTTCTTC
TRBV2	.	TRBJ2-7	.	CASRASSATSYEQYF	TGTGCCAGCAGAGCCTCTAGCGCTACCTCCTACGAGCAGTACTTC
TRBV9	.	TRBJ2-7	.	CASSVNVGAYEQYF	TGTGCCAGCAGCGTAAACGTCGGAGCCTACGAGCAGTACTTC
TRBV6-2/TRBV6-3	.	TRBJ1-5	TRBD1	CASSYQAGTGGQPQHF	TGTGCCAGCAGTTACCAAGCCGGGACAGGGGGTCAGCCCCAGCATTTT
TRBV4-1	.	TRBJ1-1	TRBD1	CASSNSGTGNTEAFF	TGCGCCAGCAGCAACTCCGGGACAGGGAACACTGAAGCTTTCTTT
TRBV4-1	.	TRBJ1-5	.	CASSYSGDQPQHF	TGCGCCAGCAGCTATTCAGGGGACCAGCCCCAGCATTTT
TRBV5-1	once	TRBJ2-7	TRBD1	CASSTDRAVLNF	TGCGCCAGCAGCACGGACAGGGCTGTCTTGAACTTC
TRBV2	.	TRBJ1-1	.	CASVDGQLRGSTEAFF	TGTGCCAGCGTAGACGGACAGCTCCGAGGTAGCACTGAAGCTTTCTTT
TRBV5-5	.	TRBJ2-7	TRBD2	CASSSQGERGAYEQYF	TGTGCCAGCAGCTCCCAGGGCGAGCGGGGGGCCTACGAGCAGTACTTC
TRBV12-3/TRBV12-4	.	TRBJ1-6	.	CASSFSTPSVLHF	TGTGCCAGCAGTTTTAGCACCCCGTCCGTCCTCCACTTT
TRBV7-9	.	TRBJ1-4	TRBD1	CASSSYSHSGGSGEKLFF	TGTGCCAGCAGCTCTTACTCACACTCAGGGGGCTCGGGGGAAAAACTGTTTTTT
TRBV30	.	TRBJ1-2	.	CAWSVGGTKDGYTF	TGTGCCTGGAGTGTAGGCGGGACGAAAGATGGCTACACCTTC
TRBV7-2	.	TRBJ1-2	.	CASSLQVDPPFYGYTF	TGTGCCAGCAGCTTACAGGTTGACCCCCCGTTTTATGGCTACACCTTC
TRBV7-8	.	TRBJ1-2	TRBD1	CASSLAWGKGGPRYGYTF	TGTGCCAGCAGCTTAGCGTGGGGGAAAGGGGGCCCTCGGTATGGCTACACCTTC
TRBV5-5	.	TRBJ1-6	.	CASSLITDSPLHF	TGTGCCAGCAGCTTGATAACGGATTCACCCCTCCACTTT
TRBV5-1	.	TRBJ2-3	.	CASSPGRPRDTQYF	TGCGCCAGCAGCCCCGGCAGGCCCAGGGATACGCAGTATTTT
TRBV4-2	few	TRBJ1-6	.	CASSPAPGNDSPLHF	TGTGCCAGCAGCCCGGCCCCGGGAAACGACTCACCCCTCCACTTT
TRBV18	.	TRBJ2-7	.	CASSPGGEQYF	TGTGCCAGCTCACCCGGCGGGGAGCAGTACTTC
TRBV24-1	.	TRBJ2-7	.	CATSATSDEGFDAAQYF	TGTGCCACCAGTGCCACTTCTGATGAAGGCTTCGATGCGGCGCAGTACTTC
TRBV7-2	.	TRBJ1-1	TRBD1	CASSPRTGVRTEAFF	TGTGCCAGCAGCCCCAGGACAGGGGTGAGGACTGAAGCTTTCTTT
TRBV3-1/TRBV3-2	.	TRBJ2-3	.	CASSQVGVNPGDTQYF	TGTGCCAGCAGCCAAGTAGGTGTAAATCCCGGGGATACGCAGTATTTT
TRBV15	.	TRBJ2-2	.	CATSRGPGAPSGELFF	TGTGCCACCAGCAGAGGCCCAGGGGCTCCTTCGGGGGAGCTGTTTTTT
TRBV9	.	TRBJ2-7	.	CASSVVEGSYPYEQYF	TGTGCCAGCAGCGTAGTTGAAGGGAGTTACCCCTACGAGCAGTACTTC
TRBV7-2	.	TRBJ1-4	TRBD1	CASSLDHQGAVSEKLFF	TGTGCCAGCAGCTTAGACCACCAGGGGGCTGTTAGTGAAAAACTGTTTTTT
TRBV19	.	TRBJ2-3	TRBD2	CASSIRTSGKSTDTQYF	TGTGCCAGTAGTATAAGAACTAGCGGGAAGAGCACAGATACGCAGTATTTT
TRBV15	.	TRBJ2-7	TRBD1	CATSRLGQGGEQYF	TGTGCCACCAGCAGGCTGGGACAGGGGGGCGAGCAGTACTTC
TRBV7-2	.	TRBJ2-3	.	CASSPAGSGFTDTQYF	TGTGCCAGCAGCCCCGCGGGTAGCGGATTCACAGATACGCAGTATTTT
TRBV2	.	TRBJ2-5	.	CASSEVGNRKSQETQYF	TGTGCCAGCAGTGAAGTTGGAAACAGGAAAAGCCAAGAGACCCAGTACTTC